This TCR beta chain was identified in a study of liver allograft versus peripheral blood T cells. Study overall: Transplanted livers and recipients' peripheral blood had their T cell receptor repertoires compared.

General study results and limits: Intragraft liver T cell receptor repertoires reportedly differed from peripheral blood repertoires.

Many counts were recorded for this clonotype. Its antigen is unknown. TCRdb redid the calling of the reads with MiXCR, one entry per CDR3 protein. This sample has over 10,000 distinct CDR3 sequences, with about 18% found just once. CDR3 size: 15 residues. Trimming at V came to 5 bases and at J to 7 bases, leaving 11 bases not matched to a gene. Germline loops: CDR1 MDHEN, CDR2 SYDVKM. The clonotype originates from a human patient who had a liver transplant. T cells may partly derive from the graft donor. The genes are TRBV28 and TRBJ2-1; 7 bases agree with TRBD1. CDR3 sequence reads: CASSLPNRGGNEQFF. The CDR3 DNA follows: TGTGCCAGCAGTCTCCCTAACAGGGGCGGGAATGAGCAGTTCTTC.